A selection of T cell receptor beta chains follows, all from one sample in a study of T cells after yellow fever vaccination. TCRdb analysed the 5' RACE reads with MiXCR anew, one entry per CDR3 protein. The table lists a few hundred thousand distinct CDR3 sequences, about 6.9% of them singletons. The sequencing here drew on PBMCs, taken roughly 47 days after the first yellow fever vaccination. Every receptor here comes from a man younger than 35 who received the YFV17D yellow fever vaccine. Both conserved end residues are part of each CDR3. The D gene is left open where the match is weak. Some rows have no size entry. The others give once, few or many, or a class for an expanded clone.

clone_size j_call d_call v_call cdr3_nt cdr3_aa
many TRBJ2-3 NA TRBV12-3/TRBV12-4 TGTGCCAGCAGCTTTTTTACAGATACGCAGTATTTT CASSFFTDTQYF
few TRBJ1-2 NA TRBV6-2/TRBV6-3 TGTGCCAGCAGTTCGGGAGTCCTCAACTATGGCTACACCTTC CASSSGVLNYGYTF
NA TRBJ1-4 NA TRBV12-3/TRBV12-4 TGTGCCAGCAGCCCCGAGGGAGGGAGGGGAAAACTGTTTTTT CASSPEGGRGKLFF
NA TRBJ2-2 NA TRBV28 TGTGCCAGCAGCTCAATACGGTCTCCCGTATCCGGGGAGCTGTTTTTT CASSSIRSPVSGELFF
many TRBJ1-5 NA TRBV2 TGTGCCAGCAGTGATGGGGGAGGACAGCCCCAGCATTTT CASSDGGGQPQHF
many TRBJ2-6 TRBD1 TRBV7-8 TGTGCCAGCAGCCGAGGACAGGCCTCGGGCTCTGGGGCCAACGTCCTGACTTTC CASSRGQASGSGANVLTF
many TRBJ2-3 NA TRBV7-2 TGTGCCAGCAGCTTAGGTCCCATCGGCCCCACAGATACGCAGTATTTT CASSLGPIGPTDTQYF
NA TRBJ2-3 TRBD2 TRBV6-1 TGTGCCAGCAGCAGGACTAGCGGGGGGGCCGTGGCCGATACGCAGTATTTT CASSRTSGGAVADTQYF
few TRBJ1-1 TRBD1 TRBV20-1 TGCAGTGCTCCTGGACAGGGCGCTGAAGCTTTCTTT CSAPGQGAEAFF
many TRBJ2-5 TRBD2 TRBV12-3/TRBV12-4 TGTGCCAGCAGTTTCTCACCAGCGGGGGGTCAAGAGACCCAGTACTTC CASSFSPAGGQETQYF
many TRBJ2-3 NA TRBV7-6 TGTGCCAGCAGCTTAGGCCGTCTAGATACGCAGTATTTT CASSLGRLDTQYF
few TRBJ1-1 TRBD1 TRBV20-1 TGCAGTGCTAGCCAGGGACAGCCGACTGAAGCTTTCTTT CSASQGQPTEAFF
many TRBJ2-2 NA TRBV5-5 TGTGCCAGCAGCGCAGCCTCGGGGCTTAGGGACACCGGGGAGCTGTTTTTT CASSAASGLRDTGELFF
NA TRBJ2-2 TRBD1 TRBV4-3 TGCGCCAGCAGCCAAGCTCCGGGACAGGTTGTTCCCGGGGAGCTGTTTTTT CASSQAPGQVVPGELFF
few TRBJ1-1 TRBD1 TRBV7-2 TGTGCCAGCAGCCCGGACAGGGGAGCTTTCTTT CASSPDRGAFF
NA TRBJ2-4 NA TRBV11-2 TGTGCCAGCAGCTTAGGCCTGACAGGAGAACTAGCCAAAAACATTCAGTACTTC CASSLGLTGELAKNIQYF
many TRBJ1-1 NA TRBV20-1 TGCAGTGCTAGAGATCATCGACAGACCTTTAGAGGAGCTTTCTTT CSARDHRQTFRGAFF
many TRBJ2-5 TRBD1 TRBV12-3/TRBV12-4 TGTGCCAGCAGTACAGGGGGCACCCAGTACTTC CASSTGGTQYF
few TRBJ2-5 TRBD2 TRBV11-2 TGTGCCAGCAGCTTAGAAGCCTCTAGCGGGGGCAAGACCCAGTACTTC CASSLEASSGGKTQYF
NA TRBJ2-5 TRBD1 TRBV29-1 TGCAGCGCTACACTAACGGGACAGGGGGAAGAGACCCAGTACTTC CSATLTGQGEETQYF
few TRBJ1-5 TRBD1 TRBV6-1 TGTGCCAGCAGGAACCGGGACAGGGGCTATCAGCCCCAGCATTTT CASRNRDRGYQPQHF
few TRBJ2-6 NA TRBV9 TGTGCCAGCAGCGTAGCCGGGGCCAACGTCCTGACTTTC CASSVAGANVLTF
few TRBJ1-2 NA TRBV6-5 TGTGCCAGCAGGGAAGACTATGGCTACACCTTC CASREDYGYTF
NA TRBJ2-5 NA TRBV6-1 TGTGCCAGCAGCCCGAAAAGGGTCCAAGAGACCCAGTACTTC CASSPKRVQETQYF
few TRBJ2-1 TRBD2 TRBV7-3 TGTGCCAGCAGCTTAACAACTGACCTAGCGGGGGGCAATGAGCAGTTCTTC CASSLTTDLAGGNEQFF
few TRBJ1-1 NA TRBV10-3 TGTGCCATCAGGGTGACAGCTCTGGGGGACACTGAAGCTTTCTTT CAIRVTALGDTEAFF
NA TRBJ2-2 NA TRBV7-2 TGTGCCAGCAGCTTTACCAGGGGTGATACCGGGGAGCTGTTTTTT CASSFTRGDTGELFF
NA TRBJ1-1 NA TRBV24-1 TGTGCCACCAGCCGGGCCGGGAGTAACACTGAAGCTTTCTTT CATSRAGSNTEAFF
few TRBJ2-3 TRBD1 TRBV4-3 TGCGCCAGCAGCCAATTGTTCGGGACAGGGGATGATACGCAGTATTTT CASSQLFGTGDDTQYF
many TRBJ2-3 NA TRBV7-9 TGTGCCAGCAAAAGGGACGCGGATACGCAGTATTTT CASKRDADTQYF
few TRBJ2-1 NA TRBV7-2 TGTGCCAGCAGCCACCGAGTAAGCGAGCAGTTCTTC CASSHRVSEQFF
NA TRBJ1-1 NA TRBV20-1 TGCAGTGCTAGAGATTGGCAGCGACCACAGGGAAGGTTGGACACTGAAGCTTTCTTT CSARDWQRPQGRLDTEAFF
few TRBJ2-5 NA TRBV18 TGTGCCAGCTCACGACAGGACGGTACGCAAGAGACCCAGTACTTC CASSRQDGTQETQYF
NA TRBJ2-5 TRBD2 TRBV7-9 TGTGCCAGCAGCGCCACCCCCCTAGCGGGGGGGGAGACCCAGTACTTC CASSATPLAGGETQYF
few TRBJ2-5 NA TRBV6-5 TGTGCCAGCAGTTACCCGCACTCGTACCAAGAGACCCAGTACTTC CASSYPHSYQETQYF
NA TRBJ2-1 TRBD2 TRBV20-1 TGCAGTGCTCCGATGGGGCTAGCGGGGGGTAGCTCCTACAATGAGCAGTTCTTC CSAPMGLAGGSSYNEQFF
many TRBJ2-3 NA TRBV5-1 TGCGCCAGCAAGCTGAGAACCGGCACAGATACGCAGTATTTT CASKLRTGTDTQYF
NA TRBJ1-2 NA TRBV6-5 TGTGCCAGCAGTTACGAGGACACTAACTATGGCTACACCTTC CASSYEDTNYGYTF